These 8 T cell receptor beta chains came from one sample sequenced in a study of control samples from healthy donors and cancer patients. Some clones are missing from TCRdb's copy, which holds only in-frame ones; the method was immunoSEQ multiplex PCR. The sample has some 150,000 clones, 96% seen once. Sequencing was performed on blood. These receptors were taken from a woman aged 30 to 39 in good health.

The chain links TRBV7-9 to TRBJ1-4; D ambiguous. The germline V and J ends were trimmed by 4 bases and 7 bases, with 10 bases remaining between them. CDR3 length: 13 amino acids. The germline V gene has CDR1 SEHNR and CDR2 FQNEAQ (reference sequence). CDR3 region: CASSSPLSEKLFF. The CDR3 coding sequence is TGTGCCAGCAGCTCGCCACTTTCTGAAAAACTGTTTTTT.

The chain is built from TRBV3-1 (or the pseudogene TRBV3-2) and TRBJ2-4; the match to TRBD2 covers 12 bases. V gave up 0 bases and J gave up 6 bases; unmatched junction bases: 3. Per germline, CDR1 LGHDT and CDR2 YNNKEL (reference sequence). This CDR3 is 16 amino acids long. Written as DNA, the CDR3 is TGTGCCAGCAGCCAAGAACCTAGCGGGGGGGTAAACATTCAGTACTTC. This gives the protein CASSQEPSGGVNIQYF.

The V and J genes are TRBV7-9 and TRBJ1-3, with D possibly matching TRBD1 (5 bases). Trimming removed 10 bases from V and 0 bases from J, with 25 bases in between. Germline CDR1 is SEHNR and CDR2 is FQNEAQ (reference sequence). The CDR3 is 18 amino acids. In DNA, the CDR3 is TGTGCCATCCTAGCCGGGACTTACCCGAGAAGCTCTGGAAACACCATATATTTT. It codes for CAILAGTYPRSSGNTIYF.

V is TRBV27 and J is TRBJ2-1; perhaps TRBD2 as D (6 bases). Trimming removed 1 base at V and 1 base at J, with 8 bases between. Germline V gene sequence: CDR1 MNHEY, CDR2 SMNVEV (reference sequence). The CDR3 length is 15 residues. CDR3 sequence reads: CASSLFAGSYNEQFF. Written as DNA, the CDR3 is TGTGCCAGCAGTTTATTCGCGGGGTCCTACAATGAGCAGTTCTTC.

The chain uses TRBV29-1 and TRBJ2-1; 9 bases line up with TRBD2. This CDR3 has 14 amino acids. With V trimmed by 5 bases and J by 4 bases, 6 bases remained unmatched. From germline, CDR1 is SQVTM and CDR2 ANQGSEA. CDR3: CSVQSLAGYNEQFF. The CDR3 DNA reads as TGCAGCGTTCAATCCCTAGCGGGGTACAATGAGCAGTTCTTC.

V and J are TRBV2 and TRBJ1-2; 7 bases map to TRBD1. Trimming at V came to 8 bases and at J to 4 bases, leaving 13 bases not matched to a gene. The CDR3 has 15 residues. Germline V gives CDR1 SNHLY, CDR2 FYNNEI. CDR3 nucleotides: TGTGCCAGCCGTATACCCGGGACAGACATCTATGGCTACACCTTC. Amino acid sequence: CASRIPGTDIYGYTF. Filled out from reference TRBV2 and TRBJ1-2, the complete variable domain reads EPEVTQTPSHQVTQMGQEVILRCVPISNHLYFYWYRQILGQKVEFLVSFYNNEISEKSEIFDDQFSVERPDGSNFTLKIRSTKLEDSAMYFCASRIPGTDIYGYTFGSGTRLTVV.

The V and J genes are TRBV20-1 and TRBJ2-1, with TRBD2 matching over 10 bases. The CDR3 covers 15 residues. Germline V CDR1 and CDR2: DFQATT, SNEGSKA (reference sequence). J was trimmed by 10 bases and V by 3 bases; bases with no gene match: 12. The CDR3 nucleotides read TGCAGTGCTAGTCCGGGGCTAGCGGGAGTTAGGGAGCAGTTCTTC. This gives the protein CSASPGLAGVREQFF.

This rearrangement joins TRBV29-1 to TRBJ1-4, with D perhaps matching TRBD1 (6 bases). This CDR3 has 15 amino acids. Looked up from germline, CDR1 is SQVTM and CDR2 is ANQGSEA. V was shortened by 4 bases and J by 7 bases, with 19 bases between the two germline ends. As DNA, the CDR3 is TGCAGCGTTGGGAAACTCGGAGGGGGGGGTGAAAAACTGTTTTTT. This encodes CSVGKLGGGGEKLFF.